A single sample is the source of the 10 T cell receptor beta chains below, sequenced in a study of blood T cells in healthy people across ages. The second PCR ran about 7 to 12 cycles with a sample-barcoded 5' primer and J-beta primers. TCRdb ran MiXCR on the 5' RACE reads and lists one entry per CDR3 protein. The table has 780,000 or so distinct CDR3 sequences, roughly 56% seen once; the top ten hold more than 25%. The specimen sequenced was blood. Receptors were obtained from a man in his forties in good health.

The V call is TRBV4-3, the J call TRBJ1-1, with D possibly matching TRBD1 (5 bases). This CDR3 spans 15 amino acids. Trimming removed 0 bases at V and 1 base at J, with 9 bases between. Germline CDR1 and CDR2: LGHNA and YSLEER. This CDR3 is CASSQESRANTEAFF. Here the CDR3 DNA reads TGCGCCAGCAGCCAAGAGAGCAGGGCGAACACTGAAGCTTTCTTT.

This chain links TRBV6-5 with TRBJ2-1; D is undetermined. Trimming shortened V by 0 bases and J by 4 bases, and 13 bases separated the two germline ends. The CDR3 contains 16 residues. Germline V gene data show CDR1 as MNHEY and CDR2 as SVGAGI. In nucleotides, the CDR3 is TGTGCCAGCAGTTACTCGTCAGAACTACCGTACAATGAGCAGTTCTTC. Protein product: CASSYSSELPYNEQFF.

The CDR3: CASSFFGRDSPYEQYF. CDR3 in DNA: TGTGCCAGCAGTTTTTTCGGCCGGGACAGCCCTTACGAGCAGTACTTC. The rearrangement links TRBV12-3 or TRBV12-4 to TRBJ2-7, with TRBD1 matching over 7 bases. This CDR3 contains 16 residues. The V gene end was trimmed by 3 bases and the J gene end by 4 bases; junction bases not matched to a gene: 12.

This clonotype was detected ten times or more. The chain joins TRBV28 to TRBJ2-7; D perhaps matches TRBD1 (6 bases). The germline V and J ends were trimmed by 6 bases and 2 bases, with 14 bases remaining between them. The germline V gene has CDR1 MDHEN and CDR2 SYDVKM. This CDR3 has 14 amino acids. CDR3 protein: CASRRDMETYEQYF. Written as DNA, the CDR3 is TGTGCCAGCAGAAGGGACATGGAGACCTACGAGCAGTACTTC. Using reference TRBV28 and TRBJ2-7 for the parts outside the CDR3, the full variable domain is DVKVTQSSRYLVKRTGEKVFLECVQDMDHENMFWYRQDPGLGLRLIYFSYDVKMKEKGDIPEGYSVSREKKERFSLILESASTNQTSMYLCASRRDMETYEQYFGPGTRLTVT.

The chain employs TRBV24-1 and TRBJ2-2; 8 bases are a match to TRBD1. Germline loops: CDR1 KGHDR, CDR2 SFDVKD. The CDR3 length is 14 residues. The V gene end was trimmed by 4 bases and the J gene end by 6 bases; junction bases not matched to a gene: 3. The CDR3 loop is CATSDPTGAGELFF. CDR3 in DNA: TGTGCCACCAGTGACCCGACAGGGGCCGGGGAGCTGTTTTTT.

This clonotype was picked up one time. The J gene is TRBJ1-4, the V gene TRBV20-1; TRBD1 is a possible D gene (6 bases). Germline-derived CDR1 and CDR2 are DFQATT and SNEGSKA (reference sequence). CDR3 size: 13 residues. V shed 6 bases and J shed 7 bases, with 15 bases lying between them. The CDR3 is CSAPQGWSEKLFF. The CDR3 coding sequence is TGCAGTGCGCCACAGGGTTGGAGTGAAAAACTGTTTTTT.

This clonotype was detected a few times. This sequence joins TRBV6-5 and TRBJ2-5; unclear D gene. From germline, CDR1 is MNHEY and CDR2 SVGAGI. V shed 0 bases and J shed 4 bases, with 9 bases lying between them. This CDR3 has 14 amino acids. CDR3 region: CASSYSSTAETQYF. As DNA, the CDR3 is TGTGCCAGCAGTTACTCGAGTACAGCAGAGACCCAGTACTTC.

The V gene is TRBV7-2, the J gene TRBJ2-5; 15 nucleotides line up with TRBD2. This CDR3 contains 17 residues. The germline V gene encodes CDR1 SGHTA and CDR2 FQGNSA. J lost 2 bases, V lost 3 bases, and 4 bases had no gene match. The CDR3 nucleotides are TGTGCCAGCAGCTTGGGGACTAGCGGGGGGTCGCAAGAGACCCAGTACTTC. It codes for CASSLGTSGGSQETQYF.

V is TRBV5-1 and J is TRBJ1-2; D may be TRBD1 (5 bases). The V gene lost 4 bases and the J gene lost 2 bases, with 12 bases spanning the gap. The CDR3 is 14 amino acids. CDR1 and CDR2 (germline): SGHRS, YFSETQ. The CDR3 region is CASSEPGRNYGYTF. In nucleotides, the CDR3 is TGCGCCAGCAGCGAACCGGGACGGAACTATGGCTACACCTTC.

Regarding this clonotype: A much larger clonotype is one base distant, so this may be a read error. The gene calls are TRBV7-9 and TRBJ2-7; D call uncertain. CDR3 length equals 12 residues. The V gene's germline CDR1 is SEHNR and CDR2 FQNEAQ (reference sequence). V lost 5 bases and J 2 bases, leaving 7 bases between the germline ends. The CDR3: CASSPTPYEQYF. As DNA, the CDR3 is TGTGCCAGCAGCCCGACCCCCTACGAGCAGTACTTC.